The source of this T cell receptor (beta chain) is a study of T cells in narcolepsy. Trimming removed 6 bases at V and 0 bases at J, with 18 bases between. This CDR3 spans 18 amino acids. Sequenced by immunoSEQ multiplex PCR; TCRdb stores in-frame clones only, minus some. Of tens of thousands of clones in the sample, 79% were seen once. This receptor was taken from a human donor in good health. The rearrangement joins TRBV23-1 to TRBJ1-6; D may be TRBD1 (6 bases). TRBV23-1 is annotated as an ORF whose role is uncertain. Specimen: memory (CD45RA-) CD4+ T cells from blood. In nucleotides, the CDR3 is TGCGCCAGCAGATCCGCTAGGACAGAGAGCTCCTATAATTCACCCCTCCACTTT. Translated, it gives CASRSARTESSYNSPLHF.